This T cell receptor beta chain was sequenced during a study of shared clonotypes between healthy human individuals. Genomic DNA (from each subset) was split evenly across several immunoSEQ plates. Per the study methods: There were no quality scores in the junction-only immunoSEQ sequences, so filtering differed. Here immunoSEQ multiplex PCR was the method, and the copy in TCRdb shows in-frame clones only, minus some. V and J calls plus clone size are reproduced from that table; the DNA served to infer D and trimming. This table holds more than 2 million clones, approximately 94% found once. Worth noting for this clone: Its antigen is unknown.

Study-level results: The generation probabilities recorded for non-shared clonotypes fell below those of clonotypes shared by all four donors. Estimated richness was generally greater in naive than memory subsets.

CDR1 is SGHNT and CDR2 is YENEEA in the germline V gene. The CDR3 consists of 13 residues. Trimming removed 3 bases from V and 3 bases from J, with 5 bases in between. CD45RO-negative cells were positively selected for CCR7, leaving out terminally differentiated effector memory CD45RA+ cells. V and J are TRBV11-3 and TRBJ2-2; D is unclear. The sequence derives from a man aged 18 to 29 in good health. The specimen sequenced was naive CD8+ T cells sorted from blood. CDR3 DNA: TGTGCCAGCAGCTTCATGTACACCGGGGAGCTGTTTTTT. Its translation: CASSFMYTGELFF.